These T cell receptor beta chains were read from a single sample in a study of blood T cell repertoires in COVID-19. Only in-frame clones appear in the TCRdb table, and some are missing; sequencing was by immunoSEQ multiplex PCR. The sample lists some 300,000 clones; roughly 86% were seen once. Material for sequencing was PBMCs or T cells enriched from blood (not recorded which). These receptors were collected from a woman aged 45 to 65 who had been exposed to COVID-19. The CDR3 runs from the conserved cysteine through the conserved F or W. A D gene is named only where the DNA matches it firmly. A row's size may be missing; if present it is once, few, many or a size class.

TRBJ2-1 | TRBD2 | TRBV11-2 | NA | CASSLGLAGIGNEQFF | TGTGCCAGCAGCTTAGGGCTAGCGGGGATCGGTAATGAGCAGTTCTTC
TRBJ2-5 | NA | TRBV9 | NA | CASSVGQGGETQYF | TGTGCCAGCAGCGTAGGCCAGGGGGGAGAGACCCAGTACTTC
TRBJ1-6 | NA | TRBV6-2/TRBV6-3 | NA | CASSYSRRGSPLHF | TGTGCCAGCAGTTACTCGAGGCGGGGATCACCCCTCCACTTT
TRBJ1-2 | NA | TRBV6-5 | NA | CASRLDGHYGYTF | TGTGCCAGCAGACTAGACGGCCACTATGGCTACACCTTC
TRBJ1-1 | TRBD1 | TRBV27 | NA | CASSQGTGRGEAFF | TGTGCCAGCAGTCAAGGGACAGGACGGGGTGAAGCTTTCTTT
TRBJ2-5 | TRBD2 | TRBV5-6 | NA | CASSLPTSVETQYF | TGTGCCAGCAGCCTACCGACTAGCGTAGAGACCCAGTACTTC
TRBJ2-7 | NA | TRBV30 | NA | CAWDRSSYEQYF | TGTGCCTGGGACAGGAGCTCCTACGAGCAGTACTTC
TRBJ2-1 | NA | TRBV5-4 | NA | CASSFRGASEQFF | TGTGCCAGCAGCTTCCGGGGGGCATCTGAGCAGTTCTTC
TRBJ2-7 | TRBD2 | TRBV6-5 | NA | CASSRGLADSYEQYF | TGTGCCAGCAGCCGGGGACTAGCGGACTCCTACGAGCAGTACTTC
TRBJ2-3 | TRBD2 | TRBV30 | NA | CAWSVGLAGNTQYF | TGTGCCTGGAGTGTCGGTTTAGCGGGGAATACGCAGTATTTT
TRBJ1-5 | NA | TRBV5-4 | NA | CASSLGRDQPQHF | TGTGCCAGCAGCTTAGGCAGGGATCAGCCCCAGCATTTT
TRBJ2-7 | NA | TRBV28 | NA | CASSSGQTYEQYF | TGTGCCAGCAGTTCAGGACAGACCTACGAGCAGTACTTC
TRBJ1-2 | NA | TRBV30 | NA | CAWSTGGSGGYTF | TGTGCCTGGAGTACGGGGGGGTCAGGTGGCTACACCTTC
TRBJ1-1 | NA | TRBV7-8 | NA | CASSSGQRNTEAFF | TGTGCCAGCAGCTCAGGACAGAGGAACACTGAAGCTTTCTTT
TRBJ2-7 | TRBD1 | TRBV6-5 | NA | CASSYSPGQGSGEQYF | TGTGCCAGCAGTTACTCCCCGGGACAGGGCTCAGGCGAGCAGTACTTC
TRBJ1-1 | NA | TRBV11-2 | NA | CASSTKRNTEAFF | TGTGCCAGCAGCACTAAGAGGAACACTGAAGCTTTCTTT
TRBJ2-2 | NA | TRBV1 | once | CTSSQHIAGWNTGELFF | TGCACCAGCAGCCAACACATAGCGGGCTGGAACACCGGGGAGCTGTTTTTT
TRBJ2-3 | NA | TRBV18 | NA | CASSPLAGTDTQYF | TGTGCCAGCTCACCTCTGGCGGGGACAGATACGCAGTATTTT
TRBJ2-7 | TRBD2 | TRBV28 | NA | CASSLSGGAGFKQYF | TGTGCCAGCAGTTTAAGCGGGGGGGCCGGATTTAAGCAGTACTTC
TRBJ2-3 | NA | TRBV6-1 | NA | CASSESVISTDTQYF | TGTGCCAGCAGTGAATCCGTAATTAGCACAGATACGCAGTATTTT
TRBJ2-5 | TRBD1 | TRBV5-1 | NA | CASSTGQQETQYF | TGCGCCAGCAGCACGGGACAGCAAGAGACCCAGTACTTC
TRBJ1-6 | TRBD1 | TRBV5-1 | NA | CASRETGNNSPLHF | TGCGCCAGCAGGGAGACAGGGAATAATTCACCCCTCCACTTT
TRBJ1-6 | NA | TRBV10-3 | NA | CASQSVINSPLHF | TGTGCCAGTCAAAGCGTGATCAATTCACCCCTCCACTTT
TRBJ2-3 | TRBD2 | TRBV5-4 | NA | CASTSSGGRTDTQYF | TGTGCCAGCACCTCTAGCGGGGGCCGCACAGATACGCAGTATTTT
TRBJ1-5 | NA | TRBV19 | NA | CASLRDAGNHQPQHF | TGTGCCAGCTTGCGGGACGCGGGTAACCATCAGCCCCAGCATTTT
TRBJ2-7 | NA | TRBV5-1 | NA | CASSPTPESSYEQYF | TGCGCCAGCAGCCCTACCCCGGAGAGCTCCTACGAGCAGTACTTC
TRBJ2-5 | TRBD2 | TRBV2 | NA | CANKKPTSGWLKETQYF | TGTGCCAATAAAAAACCTACTAGCGGGTGGCTGAAAGAGACCCAGTACTTC
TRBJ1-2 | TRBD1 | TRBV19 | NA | CASSAQGGYGYTF | TGTGCCAGTAGTGCACAGGGGGGCTATGGCTACACCTTC
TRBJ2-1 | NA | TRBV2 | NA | CASSMEGARINEQFF | TGTGCCAGCAGTATGGAGGGGGCCCGAATCAATGAGCAGTTCTTC
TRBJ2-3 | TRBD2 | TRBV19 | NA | CASSITGGRTDTQYF | TGTGCCAGTAGTATCACGGGAGGGAGGACAGATACGCAGTATTTT
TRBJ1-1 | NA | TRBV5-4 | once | CASSLAGMNTEAFF | TGTGCCAGCAGCTTGGCGGGAATGAACACTGAAGCTTTCTTT
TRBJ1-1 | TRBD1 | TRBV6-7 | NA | CASSRQDRSYFF | TGTGCCAGCAGTAGACAGGACAGGAGCTATTTCTTT
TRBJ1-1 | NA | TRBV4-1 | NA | CASSQMAGFGLNTEAFF | TGCGCCAGCAGCCAGATGGCGGGATTCGGCTTGAACACTGAAGCTTTCTTT
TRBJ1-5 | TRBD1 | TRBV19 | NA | CASSPNPRGTSNQPQHF | TGTGCCAGTAGTCCTAACCCCAGGGGGACTAGCAATCAGCCCCAGCATTTT
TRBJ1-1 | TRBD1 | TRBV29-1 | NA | CSAVTGANTEAFF | TGCAGCGCCGTTACAGGGGCGAACACTGAAGCTTTCTTT
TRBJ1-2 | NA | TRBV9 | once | CASSVEPGSDYGYTF | TGTGCCAGCAGCGTAGAACCGGGATCGGACTATGGCTACACCTTC
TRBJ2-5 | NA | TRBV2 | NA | CASRATSGFGETQYF | TGTGCCAGCAGAGCGACTTCAGGGTTTGGAGAGACCCAGTACTTC
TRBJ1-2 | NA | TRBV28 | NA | CASALTGNYGYTF | TGTGCCAGCGCATTAACAGGGAACTATGGCTACACCTTC
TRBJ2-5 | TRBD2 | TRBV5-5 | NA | CASRHAGGLGNGTQYF | TGTGCCAGCAGGCATGCGGGGGGGCTAGGGAACGGGACCCAGTACTTC
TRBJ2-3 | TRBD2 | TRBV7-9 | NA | CASSLARLAGGRADTQYF | TGTGCCAGCAGCTTAGCTCGACTAGCGGGGGGTCGGGCAGATACGCAGTATTTT
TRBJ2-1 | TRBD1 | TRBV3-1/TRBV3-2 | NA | CASGPASGTGLFF | TGTGCCAGCGGGCCGGCGAGTGGGACAGGGTTGTTCTTC
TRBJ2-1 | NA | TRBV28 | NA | CASSPPSYNEQFF | TGTGCCAGCAGTCCCCCGTCCTACAATGAGCAGTTCTTC
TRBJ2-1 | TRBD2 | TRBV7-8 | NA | CASTPWGGLYNEQFF | TGTGCCAGCACCCCGTGGGGGGGTCTATACAATGAGCAGTTCTTC
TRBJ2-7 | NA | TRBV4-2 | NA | CASSQEPFSVSYEQYF | TGTGCCAGCAGCCAAGAACCTTTCTCAGTCTCCTACGAGCAGTACTTC
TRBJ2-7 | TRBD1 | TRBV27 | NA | CASSLVETGGFYEQYF | TGTGCCAGCAGTTTAGTTGAGACAGGGGGTTTCTACGAGCAGTACTTC
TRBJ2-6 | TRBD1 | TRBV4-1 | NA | CASRKAQGAPLGANVLTF | TGCGCCAGCAGAAAAGCACAGGGGGCGCCGCTTGGGGCCAACGTCCTGACTTTC
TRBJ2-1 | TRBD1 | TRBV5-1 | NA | CASSLRQGGNNEQFF | TGCGCCAGCAGCCTGAGACAGGGGGGTAACAATGAGCAGTTCTTC
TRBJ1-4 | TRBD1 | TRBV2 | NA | CASRTGTGDLIIANEKLFF | TGTGCCAGCAGAACCGGGACAGGGGACCTCATTATTGCTAATGAAAAACTGTTTTTT
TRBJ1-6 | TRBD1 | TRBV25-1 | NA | CASSMSSGTETSPLHF | TGTGCCAGCAGTATGTCCTCGGGGACAGAGACTTCACCCCTCCACTTT